What follows are 2 T cell receptor beta chains derived from one specimen sequenced in a study of OX40 agonist ivuxolimab in advanced cancers. Clones were read by immunoSEQ multiplex PCR, and TCRdb kept only the in-frame ones, dropping some. In the table there are just over 80,000 clones, about 88% of which are singletons. The specimen comprised CD4+ or CD8+ T cells sorted from blood, sampled in a trial of the OX40 agonist ivuxolimab. Source of these receptors: an adult with an advanced solid tumor such as melanoma, head and neck, liver or kidney cancer.

The chain has TRBV18 and TRBJ2-2; D is perhaps TRBD1 (5 bases). Between the trimmed V and J ends, which lost 8 bases and 1 base, there was a span of 11 bases. Germline V gene lookup returns CDR1 KGHSH and CDR2 LQKENI. This CDR3 is 14 amino acids long. The CDR3 loop reads CASHFRVNTGELFF. CDR3 nucleotide sequence: TGTGCCAGCCACTTCAGGGTGAACACCGGGGAGCTGTTTTTT.

This sequence joins TRBV5-1 and TRBJ2-1; the match to TRBD2 covers 10 bases. From germline, CDR1 is SGHRS and CDR2 YFSETQ. Trimming cost V 0 bases and J 6 bases; bases outside gene matches: 9. CDR3 length equals 17 residues. DNA for the CDR3: TGCGCCAGCAGCTTGGCCATGGCTAGCGGGAGTGGCAATGAGCAGTTCTTC. Translated, it gives CASSLAMASGSGNEQFF.